This T cell receptor beta chain was observed in a study of early T cells in non-severe SARS-CoV-2 infection. Via MiXCR, TCRdb re-called the 5' RACE reads, giving one row per CDR3 protein. Of 30,000 or so distinct CDR3 sequences listed, 5.8% were seen once; the top ten hold more than 4.5%. This clonotype was detected only a few times. The CDR3 consists of 16 residues. The V and J ends lost 3 bases and 5 bases, in that order; junction bases with no gene match: 13. Germline CDR1 GTSNPN, CDR2 SVGIG (reference sequence). This chain connects TRBV30 to TRBJ2-3; 8 positions match TRBD2. The sequence was obtained from an adult who was a healthcare worker with PCR-confirmed SARS-CoV-2 infection or an uninfected control (not recorded which). The material sequenced was whole blood. The CDR3 loop reads CAWSTGRGGVGDTQYF. The CDR3 DNA sequence: TGTGCCTGGAGCACTGGTCGGGGGGGAGTTGGAGATACGCAGTATTTT.